This T cell receptor (beta chain) was profiled in a study of T-cell reconstitution after alpha-beta-depleted transplantation in children. Study results and caveats: There were some patients whose high TCRbeta diversity at day 60 came from surviving recipient T cells and thymic progenitors. By about two months after transplant, alpha-beta T cells reportedly arose from several hundred graft clones that had expanded. T cells produced anew were the main source of T-cell counts and diversity one year after transplant.

Construction of the TCRbeta library involved unique molecular identifiers. In TCRdb, the PCR reads were re-called with MiXCR into one record per CDR3 protein. The profile shows roughly 76,000 distinct CDR3 sequences, about a tenth of them singletons. The sample holds many counts of this clonotype. The antigen is unknown. V dropped 5 bases and J dropped 0; count of bases not matched to a gene: 7. The germline V gene encodes CDR1 LGHDT and CDR2 YNNKEL (reference sequence). The CDR3 totals 17 residues. The sample was PBMCs, taken before TCRalphabeta/CD19-depleted stem cell transplant. This TCR was sampled from a boy aged 5-17 years with acute myeloid leukemia, due to receive a stem cell transplant. The chain combines TRBV3-1 with TRBJ2-1; 10 bases match TRBD2. The CDR3 DNA reads TGTGCCAGCAGCAAATTTAAGCGGGGGGGCTCCTACAATGAGCAGTTCTTC. This gives the protein CASSKFKRGGSYNEQFF.